The T cell receptor (beta chain) under discussion was sequenced for a study of T cells in Graves' hyperthyroidism and ophthalmopathy. Trimming took off 7 bases at V and 7 bases at J, with 13 bases between the two ends. Germline V gene sequence: CDR1 MNHEY, CDR2 SVGAGI. This CDR3 contains 12 residues. Stable disease denoted Graves' hyperthyroidism without ophthalmopathy progression within 18 months. PBMCs stemmed from approximately 9.1 ml fresh peripheral blood. RNA transcripts yielded amplified TCR beta CDR3 regions. A set of HTBI primers served as the primers for a first-round RT-PCR of the TCR CDR3. TCRdb reanalysed the multiplex PCR reads using MiXCR and keeps one entry per CDR3 protein. This table has around 350,000 distinct CDR3 sequences, about a fifth appearing once.

The sequence was obtained from a woman younger than 30 with Graves' hyperthyroidism. Sequencing input: blood. The chain links TRBV6-5 to TRBJ1-2; D perhaps matches TRBD1 (6 bases). The CDR3 nucleotides read TGTGCCAGCATTCTCGACAGGTTTGGCTACACCTTC. Translation: CASILDRFGYTF.